This T cell receptor (beta chain) was recovered during a study of siplizumab effects on memory and regulatory T cells. Overall study results and limits: Unstimulated subset assignment was obtained for only a minor fraction of alloreactive clones.

Per sample, 80,000 to 100,000 TCR templates underwent assay. Libraries were prepared by immunoSEQ multiplex PCR; TCRdb keeps only in-frame clonotypes and omits some of them. Of some 100,000 clones listed, roughly 96% are singletons. Trimming shortened V by 1 base and J by 8 bases, and 9 bases separated the two germline ends. This CDR3 region has 13 residues. Germline-derived CDR1 and CDR2 are GTSNPN and SVGIG (reference sequence). In three donor pairs, unstimulated naive, memory, effector memory and TEMRA subsets were sequenced. As concerns this clone: Antigen: not known.

The sequenced sample consisted of naive CD4+ T cells sorted from blood. The clonotype originates from a human donor in good health. The rearrangement links TRBV30 to TRBJ1-6; D is perhaps TRBD1 (5 bases). Here the CDR3 reads CAWSGGPHSPLHF. In DNA form, the CDR3 reads TGTGCCTGGAGTGGGGGACCACATTCACCCCTCCACTTT. Full variable domain (rest looked up from reference TRBV30 and TRBJ1-6): SQTIHQWPATLVQPVGSPLSLECTVEGTSNPNLYWYRQAAGRGLQLLFYSVGIGQISSEVPQNLSASRPQDRQFILSSKKLLLSDSGFYLCAWSGGPHSPLHFGNGTRLTVT.